The present entry profiles one TCR beta chain with its context. The antigen remains unidentified. Barcoded TCR alpha and TCR beta cDNA libraries with UMIs came from 5'RACE using constant-segment primers. Each CDR3 protein gets one entry after TCRdb re-called the 5' RACE reads with MiXCR. This sample has 450,000 to 700,000 distinct CDR3 sequences; more than 15% occur once, and the top ten carry about 12%. This specimen belongs to a study of T-cell memory formation after mild COVID-19. On the study more broadly: Clusters were largely donor specific. Whole-study findings and limits: Later expanders leaned CD4+, whereas day 15 to 85 contracting clones were balanced CD4/CD8.

This CDR3 comprises 13 residues. Trimming pared 5 bases from V and 3 bases from J, leaving 13 bases between. Germline-derived CDR1 and CDR2 are DFQATT and SNEGSKA (reference sequence). The receptor was isolated from an adult woman who had mild COVID-19 (a few samples of this study predate the infection). Cell type and time point are not known. This chain joins TRBV20-1 and TRBJ1-2; D gene unclear. The sequenced material came from PBMCs or a T cell subset sorted from them (not recorded which). The CDR3 DNA reads TGCAGTGCTCGGCCCTTATTGGACTATGGCTACACCTTC. It codes for CSARPLLDYGYTF.